The clone carrying this T cell receptor beta chain turned up a few times. What it recognizes is unknown. This sample is part of a study of T cells in Graves' hyperthyroidism and ophthalmopathy. TCR beta CDR3 region amplification was performed from RNA transcripts. During a first-round RT-PCR of the TCR CDR3, the HTBI primer set was used. TCRdb reprocessed the multiplex PCR reads with MiXCR, giving one entry per CDR3 protein. The data show about 480,000 distinct CDR3 sequences, with about 15% seen just once and 17% held by the top ten. Findings and limits, study-wide: Among thyroid clonotypes expanded above 0.001, most also appeared in blood. Ophthalmopathy got predicted by the model a median around six months before its onset.

CDR1 is MNHEY and CDR2 is SMNVEV in the germline V gene (reference sequence). The CDR3 length is 11 residues. The V gene lost 3 bases and the J gene lost 10 bases, with 9 bases spanning the gap. Sequences were obtained from blood. This TCR came from a woman aged 18-29 years with Graves' hyperthyroidism. This chain joins TRBV27 and TRBJ1-1; D is perhaps TRBD1 (6 bases). The CDR3 loop reads CASSFGGAAFF. The CDR3 DNA reads as TGTGCCAGCAGTTTCGGGGGGGCAGCTTTCTTT.